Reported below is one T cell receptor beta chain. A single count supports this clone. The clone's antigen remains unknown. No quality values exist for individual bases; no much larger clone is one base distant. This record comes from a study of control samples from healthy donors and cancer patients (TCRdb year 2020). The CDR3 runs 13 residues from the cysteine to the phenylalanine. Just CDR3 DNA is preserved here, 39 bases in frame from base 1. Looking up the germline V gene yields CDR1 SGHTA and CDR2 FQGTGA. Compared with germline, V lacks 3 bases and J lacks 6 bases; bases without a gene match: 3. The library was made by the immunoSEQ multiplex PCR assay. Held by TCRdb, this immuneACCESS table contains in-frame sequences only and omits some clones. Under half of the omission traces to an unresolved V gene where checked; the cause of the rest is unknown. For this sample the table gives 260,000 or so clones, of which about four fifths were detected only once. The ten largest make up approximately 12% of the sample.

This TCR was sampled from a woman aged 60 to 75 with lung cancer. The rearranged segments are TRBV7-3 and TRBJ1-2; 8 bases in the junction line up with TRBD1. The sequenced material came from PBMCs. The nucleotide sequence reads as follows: TGTGCCAGCAGCTTGGACAGGGAGGATGGCTACACCTTC. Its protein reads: CASSLDREDGYTF.